Listed below are T cell receptor beta chains from one sample, sequenced in a study of T cell repertoires in cytomegalovirus infection. TCRdb passed the reads through MiXCR, listing each CDR3 protein once. The sample contains about 150,000 distinct CDR3 sequences, roughly a quarter of which appear only once. Sequencing was carried out using PBMCs. These TCRs come from a human donor in good health (CMV status not recorded). Some clones in this sample may be carry-over from other donors' samples. Each CDR3 is given with its conserved first and last residue. The D gene is left open where the match is weak. Clone size is given for some rows only: seen once, a few or many times, or a class if the clone is expanded.

TRBD2	TRBV20-1	.	TRBJ2-5	TGCAGTGCTAGAGATCCTAGCGGGGGTCGACTGGGGACCCAGTACTTC	CSARDPSGGRLGTQYF
.	TRBV5-6	.	TRBJ2-5	TGTGCCAGCAGCACAAGCGGACAAGAGACCCAGTACTTC	CASSTSGQETQYF
.	TRBV2	.	TRBJ2-3	TGTGCCAGCAGGGGCCCCCCGACAGATACGCAGTATTTT	CASRGPPTDTQYF
.	TRBV7-2	.	TRBJ2-1	TGTGCCAGCAGCTTAGGGTGCGGGCAGTTCTTC	CASSLGCGQFF
TRBD1	TRBV20-1	.	TRBJ2-1	TGCAGTGCTAGAGATGGGGGGACAGGGGGCAATGAGCAGTTCTTC	CSARDGGTGGNEQFF
.	TRBV28	.	TRBJ2-7	TGTGCCAGCAGTTTATGGACAGACGCCCGCGAGCAGTACTTC	CASSLWTDAREQYF
TRBD2	TRBV20-1	.	TRBJ2-3	TGCAGTGCTAGGCCACTAGCGGAAATAACAGATACGCAGTATTTT	CSARPLAEITDTQYF
TRBD1	TRBV7-2	many	TRBJ1-6	TGTGCCAGCAGCCCCCAGACAGGGGGCAGTTCACCCCTCCACTTT	CASSPQTGGSSPLHF
.	TRBV7-2	many	TRBJ1-6	TGTGCCAGCAGCTTAGGGAATTCACCCCTCCACTTT	CASSLGNSPLHF
.	TRBV5-5	few	TRBJ1-6	TGTGCCAGCAGCTTGGAATCGCGGTCCTACTCTATGGCACCCCTCCACTTT	CASSLESRSYSMAPLHF
.	TRBV7-2	few	TRBJ2-3	TGTGCCAGCAGTCGGTGGGCAGATACGCAGTATTTT	CASSRWADTQYF
.	TRBV7-4	.	TRBJ1-2	TGTGCCAGCAGCCCGCCTCGGACAGAACATGGCTACACCTTC	CASSPPRTEHGYTF
.	TRBV5-4	.	TRBJ2-7	TGTGCCAGCAGCTCCCACACCAGCGGGCGGGCCTACGAGCAGTACTTC	CASSSHTSGRAYEQYF
TRBD1	TRBV4-3	.	TRBJ1-1	TGCGCCAGCAGCCAAGAAAGCAGGGGGCCCACTGAAGCTTTCTTT	CASSQESRGPTEAFF
.	TRBV7-8	few	TRBJ2-3	TGTGCCAGCAGCTTAACAGACACAGATACGCAGTATTTT	CASSLTDTDTQYF
TRBD1	TRBV20-1	.	TRBJ1-1	TGCAGTGCCCCGCCCTTTGACAGGGGATCGAACACTGAAGCTTTCTTT	CSAPPFDRGSNTEAFF
.	TRBV6-1	few	TRBJ2-3	TGTGCCAGCAGCCCGGGCCCGAGGGCAGATACGCAGTATTTT	CASSPGPRADTQYF
TRBD2	TRBV20-1	.	TRBJ2-5	TGCAGTGCTAGCCCCGCGACTAGCGGGAACCAAGAGACCCAGTACTTC	CSASPATSGNQETQYF
.	TRBV28	.	TRBJ2-7	TGTGCCAGCAGTTTCGGGACAAGACTTTACGAGCAGTACTTC	CASSFGTRLYEQYF
.	TRBV28	.	TRBJ2-7	TGTGCCAGCAGTTCCGCCCGCGAGCAGTACTTC	CASSSAREQYF
TRBD2	TRBV5-6	few	TRBJ2-3	TGTGCCAGCAGCACGGGACTAGCGGGTAGCACAGATACGCAGTATTTT	CASSTGLAGSTDTQYF
.	TRBV7-3	many	TRBJ1-1	TGTGCCAGCAGCTTAGCGACCAACACTGAAGCTTTCTTT	CASSLATNTEAFF
TRBD1	TRBV6-1	many	TRBJ2-5	TGTGCCAGCAGTTGGACAGGGATCCAAGAGACCCAGTACTTC	CASSWTGIQETQYF
TRBD2	TRBV7-2	few	TRBJ2-1	TGTGCCAGCAGCTTAATGGCGGGGGGATACAATGAGCAGTTCTTC	CASSLMAGGYNEQFF
.	TRBV12-3/TRBV12-4	.	TRBJ1-5	TGTGCCAGCACCCTAGGGGGACCAGGGATGCCCCAGCATTTT	CASTLGGPGMPQHF
.	TRBV7-8	.	TRBJ2-1	TGTGCCAGCAGCTACAGGGAAACCTACAATGAGCAGTTCTTC	CASSYRETYNEQFF
.	TRBV7-2	.	TRBJ2-7	TGTGCCAGCAGCCGGTCCATGACCTACGAGCAGTACTTC	CASSRSMTYEQYF
.	TRBV5-1	.	TRBJ1-5	TGCGCCAGCAGCTGGTCGACAGACAGCAATCAGCCCCAGCATTTT	CASSWSTDSNQPQHF
TRBD2	TRBV19	few	TRBJ2-1	TGTGCCAGTAGTATAGGGAATAGCGGGACCCGTTACAATGAGCAGTTCTTC	CASSIGNSGTRYNEQFF
.	TRBV7-3	few	TRBJ2-1	TGTGCCAGCAGCCCGGCCAGTCGAAATGAGCAGTTCTTC	CASSPASRNEQFF
TRBD2	TRBV20-1	.	TRBJ2-1	TGCAGTGCCCCTTCCTGGGAGCGGGGGTCTTACAATGAGCAGTTCTTC	CSAPSWERGSYNEQFF
.	TRBV7-2	many	TRBJ2-5	TGTGCCAGCAGCTTTTCAGGGATTGTGGAGACCCAGTACTTC	CASSFSGIVETQYF
.	TRBV5-4	.	TRBJ1-1	TGTGCCAGCAGCTTGGATGGTCGGGGGGCGCGGACCGAAGCTTTCTTT	CASSLDGRGARTEAFF
.	TRBV7-9	.	TRBJ1-1	TGTGCCAGCAGCCTGGCGGGGCGGAGAACTGAAGCTTTCTTT	CASSLAGRRTEAFF
TRBD2	TRBV7-8	many	TRBJ2-5	TGTGCCAGCAAAGGACTAGCGGGAACCCCCGAGACCCAGTACTTC	CASKGLAGTPETQYF
.	TRBV28	many	TRBJ1-1	TGTGCCAGCAGTATCGATAAGGGACAGAACACTGAAGCTTTCTTT	CASSIDKGQNTEAFF
.	TRBV20-1	few	TRBJ2-4	TGCAGTGTCTCGACGAACAGCGGAGGCCTCGCCAAAAACATTCAGTACTTC	CSVSTNSGGLAKNIQYF
.	TRBV10-3	.	TRBJ1-1	TGTGCCATCAGTGAGGGGGGCACTGAAGCTTTCTTT	CAISEGGTEAFF
TRBD1	TRBV5-1	.	TRBJ1-1	TGCGCCAGCAGCACAGGGGATGGACAGGGGGTCACTGAAGCTTTCTTT	CASSTGDGQGVTEAFF
.	TRBV7-9	few	TRBJ2-3	TGTGCCAGCAGCTTAGTCCGGGACCTCACAGATACGCAGTATTTT	CASSLVRDLTDTQYF
TRBD1	TRBV28	.	TRBJ2-3	TGTGCCAGCAGTTATACAGGGGTGGCAGGTACGCAGTATTTT	CASSYTGVAGTQYF
TRBD1	TRBV20-1	.	TRBJ1-3	TGCAGTGCTGACAGGGGGCCAGGAAACACCATATATTTT	CSADRGPGNTIYF
.	TRBV2	many	TRBJ2-1	TGTGCCAGCAGTGTCGGGACCACCAACTACAATGAGCAGTTCTTC	CASSVGTTNYNEQFF
.	TRBV5-6	.	TRBJ2-1	TGTGCCAGCAGCTTGGGCGAGATACGACTGAACAATGAGCAGTTCTTC	CASSLGEIRLNNEQFF
.	TRBV11-2	.	TRBJ2-1	TGTGCCAGCAGCTGGGGGACCGGCAGTAGGAAGGAGCAGTTCTTC	CASSWGTGSRKEQFF
.	TRBV28	.	TRBJ1-2	TGTGCCAGCAGTAGAGACAGCCTGGACTATGGCTACACCTTC	CASSRDSLDYGYTF
TRBD1	TRBV7-8	many	TRBJ1-2	TGTGCCAGCAGCTTAAGGGGACAGGGGATACATGGCTACACCTTC	CASSLRGQGIHGYTF
.	TRBV7-3	many	TRBJ1-2	TGTGCCAGCAGCCCGACAGGAGGCGTATCTGGCTACACCTTC	CASSPTGGVSGYTF
.	TRBV28	.	TRBJ2-3	TGTGCCAGCAGTTCAGGGAGCCCCCGGGAGCAGTATTTT	CASSSGSPREQYF
.	TRBV7-2	many	TRBJ1-1	TGTGCCAGCAGCTTAGTTGCCAGGGTAGAAGCTTTCTTT	CASSLVARVEAFF
TRBD1	TRBV29-1	.	TRBJ1-2	TGCAGCGTTGAAGATGGCTTTTTCCAGACAGGGGGTACTCGAGCTAACTATGGCTACACCTTC	CSVEDGFFQTGGTRANYGYTF
TRBD1	TRBV12-3/TRBV12-4	few	TRBJ1-1	TGTGCCAGCAGCGACAGGGGGGAGAGCACTGAAGCTTTCTTT	CASSDRGESTEAFF
.	TRBV12-3/TRBV12-4	.	TRBJ1-1	TGTGCCAGCAGTCCCCCCATGGTAGGGAACACTGAAGCTTTCTTT	CASSPPMVGNTEAFF
TRBD2	TRBV28	many	TRBJ2-2	TGTGCCAGCAGCACCTTAGCGGGGGGCCAGAACACCGGGGAGCTGTTTTTT	CASSTLAGGQNTGELFF
TRBD1	TRBV19	few	TRBJ2-5	TGTGCCAGTAGTATATTCGGGACAGGGTATCGAGAGACCCAGTACTTC	CASSIFGTGYRETQYF
.	TRBV7-9	few	TRBJ2-7	TGTGCCAGCAGCTTCGAGGGCAGGGGAATCAGAGAGCAGTACTTC	CASSFEGRGIREQYF
.	TRBV6-2/TRBV6-3	many	TRBJ2-1	TGTGCCAGCAGTTACTTGCAGCGCGACAATGAGCAGTTCTTC	CASSYLQRDNEQFF
.	TRBV20-1	.	TRBJ2-1	TGCAGTGCCCGGGACCCCGGGGTTTACTACAATGAGCAGTTCTTC	CSARDPGVYYNEQFF
.	TRBV12-5	many	TRBJ2-5	TGTGCTAGTGGTTTGGTACTGTGTGTGCGGGAGACCCAGTACTTC	CASGLVLCVRETQYF